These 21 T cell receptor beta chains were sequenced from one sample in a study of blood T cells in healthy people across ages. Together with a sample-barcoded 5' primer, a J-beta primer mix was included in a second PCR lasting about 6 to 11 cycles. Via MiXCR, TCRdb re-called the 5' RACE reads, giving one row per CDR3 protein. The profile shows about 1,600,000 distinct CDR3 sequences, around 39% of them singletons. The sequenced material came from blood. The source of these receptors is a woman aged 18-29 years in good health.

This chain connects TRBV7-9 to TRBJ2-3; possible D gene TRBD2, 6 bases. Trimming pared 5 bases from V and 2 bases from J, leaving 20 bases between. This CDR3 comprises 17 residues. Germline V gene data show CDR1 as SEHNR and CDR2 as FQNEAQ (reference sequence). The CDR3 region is CASSAKLAKEPTDTQYF. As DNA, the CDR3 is TGTGCCAGCAGCGCTAAACTAGCTAAGGAACCCACAGATACGCAGTATTTT.

CDR3 DNA: TGTGCCAGCAGCCAAGAAGTGAAAGGGAATAATGAAAAACTGTTTTTT. This sequence encodes CASSQEVKGNNEKLFF. The chain carries TRBV14 and TRBJ1-4; no reliable D call. Germline CDR1 SGHDN, CDR2 FVKESK. V shed 0 bases and J shed 4 bases, with 12 bases lying between them. The CDR3 loop spans 16 amino acids.

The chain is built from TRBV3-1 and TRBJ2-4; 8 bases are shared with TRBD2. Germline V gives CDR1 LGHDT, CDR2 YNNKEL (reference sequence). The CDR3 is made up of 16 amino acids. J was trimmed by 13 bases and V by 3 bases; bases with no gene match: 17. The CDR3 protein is CASSQNQAGVSNEQYF. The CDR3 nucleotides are TGTGCCAGCAGCCAGAATCAAGCGGGAGTCAGCAATGAGCAGTACTTC. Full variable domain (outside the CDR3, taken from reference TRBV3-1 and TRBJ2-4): DTAVSQTPKYLVTQMGNDKSIKCEQNLGHDTMYWYKQDSKKFLKIMFSYNNKELIINETVPNRFSPKSPDKAHLNLHINSLELGDSAVYFCASSQNQAGVSNEQYFGAGTRLSVL.

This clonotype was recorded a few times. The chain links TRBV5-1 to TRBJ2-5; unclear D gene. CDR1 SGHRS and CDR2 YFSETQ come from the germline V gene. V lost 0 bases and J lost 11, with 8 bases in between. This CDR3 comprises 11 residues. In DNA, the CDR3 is TGCGCCAGCAGCTTGGAGCAGGAACAGTACTTC. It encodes CASSLEQEQYF.

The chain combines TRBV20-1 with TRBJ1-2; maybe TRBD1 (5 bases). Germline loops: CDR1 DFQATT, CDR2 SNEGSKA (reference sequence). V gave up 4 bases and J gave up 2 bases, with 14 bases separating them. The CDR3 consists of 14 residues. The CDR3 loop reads CSAIGGSRNYGYTF. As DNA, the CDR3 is TGCAGTGCTATCGGGGGGAGTAGAAACTATGGCTACACCTTC.

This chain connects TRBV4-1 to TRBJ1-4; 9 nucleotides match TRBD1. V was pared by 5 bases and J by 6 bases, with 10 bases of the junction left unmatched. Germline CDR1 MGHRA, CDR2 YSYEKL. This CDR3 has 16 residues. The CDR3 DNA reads TGCGCCAGCAGCACTCGACCGGGACAGGGAGATGAAAAACTGTTTTTT. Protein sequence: CASSTRPGQGDEKLFF.

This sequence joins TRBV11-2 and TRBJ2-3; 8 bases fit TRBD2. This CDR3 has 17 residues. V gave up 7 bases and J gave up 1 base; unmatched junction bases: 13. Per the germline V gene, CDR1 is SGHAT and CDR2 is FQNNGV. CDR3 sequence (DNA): TGTGCCAGCACCATTGGACTAGCCAGATCGGGCACAGATACGCAGTATTTT. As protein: CASTIGLARSGTDTQYF.

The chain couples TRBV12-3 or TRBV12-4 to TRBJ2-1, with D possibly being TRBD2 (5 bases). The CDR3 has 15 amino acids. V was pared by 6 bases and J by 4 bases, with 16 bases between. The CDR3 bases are TGTGCCAGCAGCTCGAGGGCACTGAGGTACAATGAGCAGTTCTTC. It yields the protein CASSSRALRYNEQFF.

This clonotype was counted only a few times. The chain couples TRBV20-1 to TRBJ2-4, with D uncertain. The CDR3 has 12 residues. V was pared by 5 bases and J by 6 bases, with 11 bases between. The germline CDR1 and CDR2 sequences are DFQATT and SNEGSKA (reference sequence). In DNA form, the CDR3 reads TGCAGTGCTCGACCTAGTGTAAACATTCAGTACTTC. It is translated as CSARPSVNIQYF.

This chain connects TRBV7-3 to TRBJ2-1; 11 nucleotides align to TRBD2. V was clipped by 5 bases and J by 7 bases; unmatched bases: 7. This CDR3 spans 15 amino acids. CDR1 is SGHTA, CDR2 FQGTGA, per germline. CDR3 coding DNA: TGTGCCAGCAGCCCAGCTAGCGGGGGGATGAATGAGCAGTTCTTC. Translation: CASSPASGGMNEQFF.

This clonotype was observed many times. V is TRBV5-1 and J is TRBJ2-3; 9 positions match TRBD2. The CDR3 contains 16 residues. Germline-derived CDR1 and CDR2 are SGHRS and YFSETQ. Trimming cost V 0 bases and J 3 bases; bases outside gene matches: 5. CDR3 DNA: TGCGCCAGCAGCTTGGGAGCGGGGGGTTCGACAGATACGCAGTATTTT. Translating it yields CASSLGAGGSTDTQYF.

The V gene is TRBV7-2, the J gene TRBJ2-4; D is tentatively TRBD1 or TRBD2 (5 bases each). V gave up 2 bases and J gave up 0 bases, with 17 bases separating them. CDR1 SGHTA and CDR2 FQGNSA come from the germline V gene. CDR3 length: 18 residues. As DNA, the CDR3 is TGTGCCAGCAGCTTAAGGGACGGGTATCGGGTAGCCAAAAACATTCAGTACTTC. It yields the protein CASSLRDGYRVAKNIQYF.

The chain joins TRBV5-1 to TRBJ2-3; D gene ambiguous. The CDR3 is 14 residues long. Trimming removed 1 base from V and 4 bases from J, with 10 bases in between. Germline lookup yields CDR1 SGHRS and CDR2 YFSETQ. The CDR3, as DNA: TGCGCCAGCAGCTTGCGAAGTAGGTCAGATACGCAGTATTTT. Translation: CASSLRSRSDTQYF.

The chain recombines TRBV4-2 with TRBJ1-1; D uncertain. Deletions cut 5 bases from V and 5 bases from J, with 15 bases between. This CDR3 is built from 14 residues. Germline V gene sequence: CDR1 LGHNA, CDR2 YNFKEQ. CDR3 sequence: CASSSSNQRTEAFF. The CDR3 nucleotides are TGTGCCAGCAGCTCTTCCAATCAGCGTACTGAAGCTTTCTTT.

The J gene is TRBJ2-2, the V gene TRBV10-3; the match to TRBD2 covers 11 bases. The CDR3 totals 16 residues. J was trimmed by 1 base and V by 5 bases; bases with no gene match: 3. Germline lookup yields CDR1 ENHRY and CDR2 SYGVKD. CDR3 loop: CAISKGLAENTGELFF. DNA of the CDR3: TGTGCCATCAGTAAGGGACTAGCGGAGAACACCGGGGAGCTGTTTTTT.

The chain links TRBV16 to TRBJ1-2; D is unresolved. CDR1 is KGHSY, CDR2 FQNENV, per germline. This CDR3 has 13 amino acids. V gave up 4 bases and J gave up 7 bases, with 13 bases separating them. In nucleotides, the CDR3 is TGTGCCAGCAGCCCCCGGAGTTCGGGTGGCTACACCTTC. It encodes CASSPRSSGGYTF.

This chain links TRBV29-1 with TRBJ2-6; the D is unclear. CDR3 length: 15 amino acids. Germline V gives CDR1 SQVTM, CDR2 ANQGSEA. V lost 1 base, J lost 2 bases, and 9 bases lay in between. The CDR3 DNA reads TGCAGCGTTGAAGGAGGAGTGGCTGGGGCCAACGTCCTGACTTTC. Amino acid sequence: CSVEGGVAGANVLTF.

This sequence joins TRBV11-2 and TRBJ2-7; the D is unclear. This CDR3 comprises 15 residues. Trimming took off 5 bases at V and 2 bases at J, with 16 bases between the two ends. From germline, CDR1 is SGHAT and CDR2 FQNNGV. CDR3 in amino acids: CASSPRPGPTYEQYF. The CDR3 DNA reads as TGTGCCAGCAGCCCTAGGCCCGGGCCCACCTACGAGCAGTACTTC.

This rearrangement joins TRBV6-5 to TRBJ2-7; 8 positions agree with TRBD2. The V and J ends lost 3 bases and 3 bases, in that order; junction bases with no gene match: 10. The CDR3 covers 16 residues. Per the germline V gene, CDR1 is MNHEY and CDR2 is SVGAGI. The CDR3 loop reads CASSYYSGTSIYEQYF. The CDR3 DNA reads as TGTGCCAGCAGTTATTACTCCGGGACTAGTATCTACGAGCAGTACTTC.

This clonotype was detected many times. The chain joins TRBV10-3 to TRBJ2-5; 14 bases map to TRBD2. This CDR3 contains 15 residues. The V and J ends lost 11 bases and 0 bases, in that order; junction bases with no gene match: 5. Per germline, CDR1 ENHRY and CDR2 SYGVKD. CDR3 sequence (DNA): TGTGCCTCCAGGACTAGCGGGGGGTACCAAGAGACCCAGTACTTC. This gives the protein CASRTSGGYQETQYF.

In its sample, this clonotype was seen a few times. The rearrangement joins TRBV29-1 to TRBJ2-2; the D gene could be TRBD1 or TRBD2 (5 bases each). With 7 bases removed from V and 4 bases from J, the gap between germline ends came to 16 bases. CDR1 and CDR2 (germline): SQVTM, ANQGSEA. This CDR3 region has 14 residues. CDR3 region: CSAEDKGSTGELFF. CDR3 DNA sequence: TGCAGCGCCGAAGATAAGGGGAGCACCGGGGAGCTGTTTTTT.